Below, 22 T cell receptor beta chains from the same sample are listed, as sequenced in a study of identical twins. TCRdb re-derived calls from the 5' RACE reads in MiXCR, one entry per CDR3 protein. Of over 600,000 distinct CDR3 sequences listed, about 20% are singletons. The data were also submitted as part of a second study, on T cells expressing NK-cell markers.

The sample taken for sequencing was PBMCs. These receptors came from a woman between 18 and 29 years old in good health.

This clonotype was picked up a small number of times. The gene calls are TRBV29-1 and TRBJ2-7; D is unclear. This CDR3 has 14 residues. CDR1 is SQVTM and CDR2 is ANQGSEA in the germline V gene. Deletions cut 0 bases from V and 0 bases from J, with 9 bases between. CDR3 in amino acids: CSVEDPGFSYEQYF. The DNA for the CDR3 is TGCAGCGTTGAAGATCCCGGGTTCTCCTACGAGCAGTACTTC.

The chain recombines TRBV29-1 with TRBJ2-1; D is unresolved. The germline V gene encodes CDR1 SQVTM and CDR2 ANQGSEA. This CDR3 spans 14 amino acids. CDR3 residues: CGLRAENSYNEQFF. The CDR3, as DNA: TGCGGGCTTAGGGCGGAAAACTCCTACAATGAGCAGTTCTTC.

V and J are TRBV18 and TRBJ2-3; D is uncertain. In germline, CDR1 is KGHSH, CDR2 LQKENI. V dropped 0 bases and J dropped 4 bases, with 5 bases sitting between them. The CDR3 runs 13 residues. Here the CDR3 reads CASSPPGSDTQYF. For the CDR3, the DNA is TGTGCCAGCTCACCACCAGGGTCAGATACGCAGTATTTT.

This clonotype was seen a handful of times. The V and J genes are TRBV7-9 and TRBJ2-1; TRBD2 is a possible D gene (5 bases). CDR1 and CDR2 from the germline V gene are SEHNR and FQNEAQ (reference sequence). Trimming removed 2 bases at V and 6 bases at J, with 8 bases between. The CDR3 runs to 13 residues. In DNA form, the CDR3 reads TGTGCCAGCAGCTTAACGGCGGGCAATGAGCAGTTCTTC. The encoded protein is CASSLTAGNEQFF. Together with reference TRBV7-9 and TRBJ2-1, the CDR3 gives the full variable domain: DTGVSQNPRHKITKRGQNVTFRCDPISEHNRLYWYRQTLGQGPEFLTYFQNEAQLEKSRLLSDRFSAERPKGSFSTLEIQRTEQGDSAMYLCASSLTAGNEQFFGPGTRLTVL.

The gene calls are TRBV7-8 and TRBJ2-7, with TRBD1 matching over 7 bases. The junction had 11 bases not matched to a gene; V was cut back by 5 bases and J by 4 bases. The CDR3 is 15 residues long. Looked up from germline, CDR1 is SGHVS and CDR2 is FQNEAQ. For the CDR3, the DNA is TGTGCCAGCAGCCTCCACGGACAGGAGCTATACGAGCAGTACTTC. Its translation is CASSLHGQELYEQYF.

This clonotype was counted ten times or more. The rearrangement joins TRBV2 to TRBJ2-1; D is unclear. Per the germline V gene, CDR1 is SNHLY and CDR2 is FYNNEI. The CDR3 is made up of 14 amino acids. V gave up 1 base and J gave up 4 bases, with 8 bases separating them. CDR3 in amino acids: CASSEERGYNEQFF. As DNA, the CDR3 is TGTGCCAGCAGTGAAGAGCGTGGGTACAATGAGCAGTTCTTC. Looking up the rest from reference TRBV2 and TRBJ2-1 gives the full variable domain: EPEVTQTPSHQVTQMGQEVILRCVPISNHLYFYWYRQILGQKVEFLVSFYNNEISEKSEIFDDQFSVERPDGSNFTLKIRSTKLEDSAMYFCASSEERGYNEQFFGPGTRLTVL.

A few counts support this clonotype. V is TRBV9 and J is TRBJ2-7, with no clear D. The germline CDR1 and CDR2 sequences are SGDLS and YYNGEE. This CDR3 has 13 residues. V lost 1 base to trimming and J lost 5 bases, with 10 bases between them. Here the CDR3 DNA reads TGTGCCAGCAGCGTAAAGGGCCCGGACGAGCAGTACTTC. This codes for CASSVKGPDEQYF. The complete variable domain, with remaining parts taken from reference TRBV9 and TRBJ2-7, reads DSGVTQTPKHLITATGQRVTLRCSPRSGDLSVYWYQQSLDQGLQFLIQYYNGEERAKGNILERFSAQQFPDLHSELNLSSLELGDSALYFCASSVKGPDEQYFGPGTRLTVT.

Details on this clonotype: This may come from a read error, since a much larger clone is one base off. This CDR3 is CDSSHDRDLPFHEQYF. For the CDR3, the DNA is TGTGACAGCAGCCACGACCGGGACTTACCCTTCCACGAGCAGTACTTC. V gene TRBV3-1 combines with J gene TRBJ2-7, with TRBD2 as a possible D gene (6 bases). The CDR3 runs 16 residues. Germline V lookup: CDR1 LGHDT, CDR2 YNNKEL (reference sequence).

The chain uses TRBV12-3 or TRBV12-4 and TRBJ2-3; tentatively, D is TRBD1 (5 bases). CDR3 size: 16 residues. V was shortened by 7 bases and J by 3 bases, with 20 bases between the two germline ends. The CDR3 protein is CASTPRQTTLTDTQYF. DNA for the CDR3: TGTGCCAGCACCCCTAGACAGACGACCCTTACAGATACGCAGTATTTT.

This clonotype occurred a few times. V usage is TRBV6-1 and J usage is TRBJ2-1; 7 nucleotides align to TRBD1. Germline V gene lookup returns CDR1 MNHNS and CDR2 SASEGT. Trimming cost V 6 bases and J 5 bases; bases outside gene matches: 7. This CDR3 comprises 14 residues. For the CDR3, the DNA is TGTGCCAGCAGGAGGACAGGTCGAAACAATGAGCAGTTCTTC. It codes for CASRRTGRNNEQFF.

This clonotype was counted ten times or more. The chain has TRBV20-1 and TRBJ2-7, with 11 bases that match TRBD2. Germline CDR1 DFQATT, CDR2 SNEGSKA (reference sequence). The trim removed 5 bases at V and 6 bases at J, leaving 9 bases unmatched. CDR3 length: 14 amino acids. CDR3 amino acids: CSASSGTSGFEQYF. The DNA for the CDR3 is TGCAGTGCTTCGTCCGGGACTAGCGGATTCGAGCAGTACTTC.

This clonotype was observed at least ten times. The V gene is TRBV20-1, the J gene TRBJ2-7, with 10 bases aligning to TRBD2. The CDR3 contains 15 residues. V shed 6 bases and J 3 bases; nucleotides not matched to a gene: 11. CDR1 and CDR2 from the germline V gene are DFQATT and SNEGSKA (reference sequence). The CDR3 DNA follows: TGCAGTGCCCGCGCGCTAGCGGGGGACGACTACGAGCAGTACTTC. It is translated as CSARALAGDDYEQYF.

The chain combines TRBV7-9 with TRBJ2-1; possibly TRBD1 for D (6 bases). Germline values: CDR1 SEHNR, CDR2 FQNEAQ (reference sequence). This CDR3 region has 14 residues. V lost 5 bases to trimming and J lost 6 bases, with 14 bases between them. The CDR3 is CASSPGVAPNEQFF. In nucleotides, the CDR3 is TGTGCCAGCAGCCCAGGGGTCGCCCCCAATGAGCAGTTCTTC.

This clonotype was found many times. One end of the junction fails to match germline, which may point to a read error. This chain connects TRBV7-9 to TRBJ1-1; perhaps TRBD1 as D (5 bases). The germline V gene has CDR1 SEHNR and CDR2 FQNEAQ (reference sequence). The CDR3 covers 12 residues. The CDR3 coding sequence is TGTGCCAGCAGTTTAGGGGTCGCTGAAGCTTTCTTT. It specifies CASSLGVAEAFF.

V and J are TRBV7-9 and TRBJ2-1; 12 bases are shared with TRBD2. Germline-derived CDR1 and CDR2 are SEHNR and FQNEAQ (reference sequence). The CDR3 covers 16 residues. V trimming: 4 bases; J trimming: 2 bases; junction bases outside the gene matches: 3. In nucleotides, the CDR3 is TGTGCCAGCAGCTCGACTAGCGGGAGCGCCTACAATGAGCAGTTCTTC. This gives the protein CASSSTSGSAYNEQFF.

This chain uses TRBV10-3 with TRBJ1-1; no firm D call. The germline V and J ends were trimmed by 8 bases and 1 base, with 2 bases remaining between them. Germline V lookup: CDR1 ENHRY, CDR2 SYGVKD. There are 10 residues in the CDR3. The CDR3 nucleotides are TGTGCCATCCGGAACACTGAAGCTTTCTTT. It translates to CAIRNTEAFF.

V and J are TRBV10-3 and TRBJ1-2; no definite D call. CDR3 size: 18 residues. Germline lookup yields CDR1 ENHRY and CDR2 SYGVKD. Trimming removed 0 bases from V and 0 bases from J, with 17 bases in between. CDR3 region: CAISESSRIAQANYGYTF. The CDR3 nucleotides read TGTGCCATCAGTGAGTCATCTCGAATTGCTCAAGCTAACTATGGCTACACCTTC.

This clonotype was seen many times. This rearrangement joins TRBV18 to TRBJ2-1; D possibly corresponds to TRBD2 (6 bases). Per the germline V gene, CDR1 is KGHSH and CDR2 is LQKENI. V was trimmed by 6 bases and J by 7 bases, leaving 13 bases between them. This CDR3 comprises 13 residues. The CDR3 here is CASSPGLLNEQFF. Written as DNA, the CDR3 is TGTGCCAGCTCGCCGGGACTCCTAAATGAGCAGTTCTTC. The whole variable domain, remainder taken from reference TRBV18 and TRBJ2-1, is NAGVMQNPRHLVRRRGQEARLRCSPMKGHSHVYWYRQLPEEGLKFMVYLQKENIIDESGMPKERFSAEFPKEGPSILRIQQVVRGDSAAYFCASSPGLLNEQFFGPGTRLTVL.

This clonotype was observed a handful of times. The chain has TRBV20-1 and TRBJ2-3, with no clear D. The CDR3 runs to 12 residues. Germline V gene sequence: CDR1 DFQATT, CDR2 SNEGSKA (reference sequence). V shed 5 bases and J shed 2 bases, with 8 bases lying between them. The CDR3 DNA reads TGCAGTGCTCCGGGTTTCACAGATACGCAGTATTTT. Protein sequence: CSAPGFTDTQYF.

V and J are TRBV30 and TRBJ2-2; possible D gene TRBD2, 5 bases. Germline V gene lookup returns CDR1 GTSNPN and CDR2 SVGIG (reference sequence). Trimming took off 3 bases at V and 5 bases at J, with 7 bases between the two ends. This CDR3 is built from 12 residues. In nucleotides, the CDR3 is TGTGCCTGGAGACGGGGAACCGGGGAGCTGTTTTTT. It specifies CAWRRGTGELFF.

Here the CDR3 reads CASSLREGSTDTQYF. CDR3 in DNA: TGTGCCAGCAGCTTGCGGGAGGGGAGCACAGATACGCAGTATTTT. The chain uses TRBV7-9 and TRBJ2-3; TRBD2 matches 9 bases. The CDR3 spans 15 residues. The V and J ends lost 3 bases and 0 bases, in that order; junction bases with no gene match: 1. Germline assignment: CDR1 SEHNR and CDR2 FQNEAQ (reference sequence).

This chain links TRBV7-9 with TRBJ2-4, with unresolved D. This CDR3 is 13 amino acids long. The germline gives CDR1 SEHNR, CDR2 FQNEAQ (reference sequence). The V and J ends lost 6 bases and 7 bases respectively, with 13 bases between them. The CDR3 spells CASSPTPTNIQYF. CDR3 in DNA: TGTGCCAGCAGTCCTACCCCCACCAACATTCAGTACTTC.